Presented here are 18 T cell receptor beta chains from one specimen sequenced in a study of shared clonotypes between healthy human individuals. Libraries were prepared by immunoSEQ multiplex PCR; TCRdb keeps only in-frame clonotypes and omits some of them. This table has some 200,000 clones, approximately 62% appearing once. Sequencing was carried out using memory CD4+ T cells sorted from blood. The subset: CD45RA-negative fraction. These receptors all stem from a man aged 30 to 45 in good health.

The V call is TRBV18, the J call TRBJ2-1; TRBD2 aligns across 10 bases. The CDR3 sequence is 14 residues long. Per the germline V gene, CDR1 is KGHSH and CDR2 is LQKENI. Trimming removed 2 bases from V and 6 bases from J; junction bases left unmatched: 1. CDR3 loop: CASSPSSGSNEQFF. Written as DNA, the CDR3 is TGTGCCAGCTCACCATCTAGCGGGAGCAATGAGCAGTTCTTC.

This chain uses TRBV5-1 with TRBJ2-1; D unclear. V gave up 0 bases and J gave up 4 bases, with 11 bases separating them. Germline V gene sequence: CDR1 SGHRS, CDR2 YFSETQ. The CDR3 runs 15 residues. Here the CDR3 DNA reads TGCGCCAGCAGCTTGGCGGCAGGAAGGTACAATGAGCAGTTCTTC. Translated, it gives CASSLAAGRYNEQFF. The whole variable domain, remainder taken from reference TRBV5-1 and TRBJ2-1, is KAGVTQTPRYLIKTRGQQVTLSCSPISGHRSVSWYQQTPGQGLQFLFEYFSETQRNKGNFPGRFSGRQFSNSRSEMNVSTLELGDSALYLCASSLAAGRYNEQFFGPGTRLTVL.

The CDR3 loop is CASGLAGDFQETQYF. The CDR3 DNA reads as TGTGCCAGCGGACTAGCGGGAGACTTCCAAGAGACCCAGTACTTC. The rearrangement uses TRBV28 and TRBJ2-5; 13 positions match TRBD2. CDR3 length equals 15 residues. V was pared by 8 bases and J by 1 base, with 4 bases of the junction left unmatched. Germline CDR1 MDHEN, CDR2 SYDVKM.

The table lists this clone with a few counts. The chain has TRBV7-9 and TRBJ2-1; D gene uncertain. Per the germline V gene, CDR1 is SEHNR and CDR2 is FQNEAQ (reference sequence). Trimming stripped 4 bases from V and 8 bases from J, with 9 bases between. The CDR3 contains 12 residues. Here the CDR3 reads CASSSQPHEQFF. The CDR3 DNA sequence: TGTGCCAGCAGCTCCCAGCCGCATGAGCAGTTCTTC.

This clone was found once. V gene TRBV7-8 combines with J gene TRBJ2-3; no firm D call. The length of the CDR3 is 14 residues. CDR1 is SGHVS, CDR2 FQNEAQ, per germline. Deletions cut 1 base from V and 4 bases from J, with 9 bases between. The CDR3 DNA reads TGTGCCAGCAGCTTAGTGGCGGCAGCAGATACGCAGTATTTT. It is translated as CASSLVAAADTQYF.

This chain uses TRBV5-4 with TRBJ2-2; perhaps TRBD2 as D (5 bases). This CDR3 spans 14 amino acids. V lost 4 bases to trimming and J lost 4 bases, with 11 bases between them. CDR1 is SGHNT, CDR2 YYREEE, per germline (reference sequence). In DNA, the CDR3 is TGTGCCAGCAGCCCTAGCTGGGGCACCGGGGAGCTGTTTTTT. This sequence encodes CASSPSWGTGELFF.

This chain connects TRBV29-1 to TRBJ2-3; 16 nucleotides match TRBD2. The CDR3 consists of 15 residues. J gave up 6 bases and V 6 bases, and 6 bases lay outside the gene matches. Looked up from germline, CDR1 is SQVTM and CDR2 is ANQGSEA. CDR3 loop: CSVEGLAGGWDTQYF. CDR3 in DNA: TGCAGCGTAGAGGGACTAGCGGGAGGGTGGGATACGCAGTATTTT.

This sequence joins TRBV20-1 and TRBJ2-4; D possibly uses TRBD1 or TRBD2 (5 bases each). Germline V gene data show CDR1 as DFQATT and CDR2 as SNEGSKA (reference sequence). The V gene lost 6 bases and the J gene lost 6 bases, with 9 bases spanning the gap. The CDR3 totals 11 residues. The CDR3 here is CSARGRNIQYF. In nucleotides, the CDR3 is TGCAGTGCGAGGGGCAGAAACATTCAGTACTTC.

The chain is built from TRBV2 and TRBJ1-4, with 10 bases fitting TRBD1. J lost 8 bases, V lost 7 bases, and 4 bases had no gene match. Germline CDR1 and CDR2: SNHLY and FYNNEI. The CDR3 length is 13 residues. CDR3 loop: CASKGTGVEKLFF. CDR3 sequence (DNA): TGTGCCAGCAAAGGGACAGGGGTCGAAAAACTGTTTTTT.

The CDR3 region has the DNA TGTGCCAGCAGCCTTTCGGAGGGGACTGAAGCTTTCTTT. Protein product: CASSLSEGTEAFF. The chain links TRBV7-9 to TRBJ1-1; D may be TRBD1 (5 bases). Trimming took off 5 bases at V and 5 bases at J, with 12 bases between the two ends. Germline V CDR1 and CDR2: SEHNR, FQNEAQ (reference sequence). The CDR3 has 13 amino acids.

The chain couples TRBV30 to TRBJ2-3; the match to TRBD2 covers 8 bases. From germline, CDR1 is GTSNPN and CDR2 SVGIG (reference sequence). There are 14 residues in the CDR3. V gave up 1 base and J gave up 3 bases; unmatched junction bases: 3. Here the CDR3 reads CAWSASGGTDTQYF. CDR3 in DNA: TGTGCCTGGAGTGCCTCGGGGGGGACAGATACGCAGTATTTT.

This clone was counted at least ten times. The chain couples TRBV11-2 to TRBJ2-7, with D hard to call. Trimming removed 1 base from V and 9 bases from J, with 7 bases in between. This CDR3 comprises 11 residues. Germline assignment: CDR1 SGHAT and CDR2 FQNNGV. CDR3 in DNA: TGTGCCAGCAGCTTAGGGGCTTGGCAGTACTTC. This translates into CASSLGAWQYF. Full variable domain (remainder filled in from reference TRBV11-2 and TRBJ2-7): EAGVAQSPRYKIIEKRQSVAFWCNPISGHATLYWYQQILGQGPKLLIQFQNNGVVDDSQLPKDRFSAERLKGVDSTLKIQPAKLEDSAVYLCASSLGAWQYFGPGTRLTVT.

This clone was seen once. The chain has TRBV19 and TRBJ2-7; 7 bases match TRBD2. Trimming at V came to 6 bases and at J to 5 bases, leaving 10 bases not matched to a gene. The CDR3 consists of 14 residues. Per the germline V gene, CDR1 is LNHDA and CDR2 is SQIVND (reference sequence). The CDR3 spells CASSPTLAPHEQYF. As DNA, the CDR3 is TGTGCCAGTAGCCCAACACTAGCGCCCCACGAGCAGTACTTC.

This clone was counted ten times or more. V and J are TRBV5-1 and TRBJ2-1; 8 nucleotides line up with TRBD2. The ends lost 3 bases at V and 6 bases at J; junction bases unmatched: 14. Germline CDR1 and CDR2: SGHRS and YFSETQ. The CDR3 consists of 17 residues. As DNA, the CDR3 is TGCGCCAGCAGCTCAAGACCGGGACTAGTAATTACCAATGAGCAGTTCTTC. Amino acids: CASSSRPGLVITNEQFF.

This rearrangement joins TRBV7-2 to TRBJ2-7, with TRBD2 matching over 9 bases. The junction had 7 bases not matched to a gene; V was cut back by 1 base and J by 6 bases. Looked up from germline, CDR1 is SGHTA and CDR2 is FQGNSA. The CDR3 has 15 amino acids. The CDR3 loop reads CASSLGVSGSSEQYF. The CDR3 DNA is TGTGCCAGCAGCTTAGGCGTTAGCGGGAGTTCCGAGCAGTACTTC.

This chain uses TRBV7-6 with TRBJ2-1, with 9 bases fitting TRBD2. The CDR3 runs 16 residues. After removal of 8 bases from V and 1 base from J, the junction contained 9 bases not matched to a gene. In germline, CDR1 is SGHVS, CDR2 FNYEAQ. The CDR3 reads CASCFSSGTSYNEQFF. The CDR3 DNA reads as TGTGCCAGCTGTTTCTCTAGCGGGACATCCTACAATGAGCAGTTCTTC. The whole variable domain, remainder taken from reference TRBV7-6 and TRBJ2-1, is GAGVSQSPRYKVTKRGQDVALRCDPISGHVSLYWYRQALGQGPEFLTYFNYEAQQDKSGLPNDRFSAERPEGSISTLTIQRTEQRDSAMYRCASCFSSGTSYNEQFFGPGTRLTVL.

V is TRBV30 and J is TRBJ2-7, with 10 bases identical to TRBD2. CDR1 GTSNPN and CDR2 SVGIG come from the germline V gene (reference sequence). The V gene end was trimmed by 2 bases and the J gene end by 3 bases; junction bases not matched to a gene: 22. The CDR3 sequence is 20 residues long. Here the CDR3 reads CAWSQGLGASGSRGRYEQYF. As DNA, the CDR3 is TGTGCCTGGAGTCAGGGCCTCGGGGCTAGCGGGAGTCGGGGTCGCTACGAGCAGTACTTC.

This clone was observed many times. The gene calls are TRBV11-2 and TRBJ2-7, with TRBD1 matching 9 bases. V lost 4 bases and J lost 4; bases outside the gene matches: 8. This CDR3 contains 15 residues. Germline CDR1 is SGHAT and CDR2 is FQNNGV. CDR3 residues: CASSYAGTGRYEQYF. CDR3 nucleotide sequence: TGTGCCAGCAGCTATGCCGGGACAGGGAGATACGAGCAGTACTTC.